This T cell receptor (beta chain) is from a study of T cell clones after liver transplantation. General study results and limits: Post-transplant time points were not standardized, so conclusions are preliminary.

The data were produced by immunoSEQ multiplex PCR, yet TCRdb's version contains in-frame clones alone and is incomplete. The profile covers 55,000 to 75,000 clones, with about two thirds appearing a single time and about 2.8% taken by the ten largest. Germline V gene lookup returns CDR1 SEHNR and CDR2 FQNEAQ (reference sequence). CDR3 length: 15 amino acids. V was trimmed by 5 bases and J by 2 bases, leaving 13 bases between them. Concerning this clone: As yet, its antigen is unknown. This specimen includes other DNA sequences encoding the same CDR3.

The source is a human patient who received a liver transplant. A share of the T cells may be of graft donor origin. The material was CD4+ T cells from blood, obtained at the approximately 15-month timepoint. The rearrangement joins TRBV7-9 to TRBJ1-3; D perhaps matches TRBD1 (6 bases). The CDR3 spells CASSPQGVAGNTIYF. CDR3 coding DNA: TGTGCCAGCAGCCCACAGGGTGTAGCTGGAAACACCATATATTTT.